This entry lists 29 T cell receptor beta chains sequenced from one sample in a study of T cell responses to AZD1222 COVID-19 vaccine. Method: immunoSEQ multiplex PCR; TCRdb's copy keeps in-frame clones and lacks some. This sample carries 150,000 or so clones, roughly 88% of them seen once, and the ten largest clones take about 3.7%. The sequenced sample was peripheral blood, obtained on day 0 of MenACWY control vaccination. These receptor sequences come from an adult in good health.

The chain uses TRBV3-1 (or the pseudogene TRBV3-2) and TRBJ1-6; 8 bases agree with TRBD1. V shed 5 bases, J shed 5 bases, and the junction held 5 bases outside the gene matches. CDR3 length: 15 amino acids. CDR1 LGHDT and CDR2 YNNKEL come from the germline V gene (reference sequence). The CDR3 loop reads CASSWDRRNNSPLHF. CDR3 coding DNA: TGTGCCAGCAGCTGGGACAGGCGAAATAATTCACCCCTCCACTTT.

The rearrangement joins TRBV28 to TRBJ1-5, with TRBD1 matching 11 bases. V trimming: 5 bases; J trimming: 6 bases; junction bases outside the gene matches: 6. CDR1 and CDR2 (germline): MDHEN, SYDVKM. The CDR3 loop spans 15 amino acids. In DNA, the CDR3 is TGTGCCAGCAGTCTCGGACAGGGGGCTAGTCAGCCCCAGCATTTT. Protein sequence: CASSLGQGASQPQHF. Full variable domain (rest looked up from reference TRBV28 and TRBJ1-5): DVKVTQSSRYLVKRTGEKVFLECVQDMDHENMFWYRQDPGLGLRLIYFSYDVKMKEKGDIPEGYSVSREKKERFSLILESASTNQTSMYLCASSLGQGASQPQHFGDGTRLSIL.

CDR3 loop: CSVEGRQGVGYGYTF. CDR3 nucleotide sequence: TGCAGCGTTGAAGGACGACAGGGGGTTGGCTATGGCTACACCTTC. The V gene is TRBV29-1, the J gene TRBJ1-2, with 9 bases that match TRBD1. There are 15 residues in the CDR3. Germline V gene data show CDR1 as SQVTM and CDR2 as ANQGSEA. With 1 base clipped from V and 4 bases from J, the junction kept 7 bases outside the gene matches.

The chain links TRBV30 to TRBJ1-1; TRBD1 is a possible D gene (5 bases). The V and J ends lost 2 bases and 0 bases respectively, with 7 bases between them. CDR1 is GTSNPN and CDR2 is SVGIG in the germline V gene (reference sequence). This CDR3 spans 13 amino acids. The CDR3 DNA reads TGTGCCTGGAGTCGAGGGGTGAACACTGAAGCTTTCTTT. Its protein is CAWSRGVNTEAFF.

The genes are TRBV11-2 and TRBJ2-4; D is undetermined. Trimming took off 2 bases at V and 4 bases at J, with 12 bases between the two ends. CDR1 SGHAT and CDR2 FQNNGV come from the germline V gene. The CDR3 length is 15 residues. The CDR3 region has the DNA TGTGCCAGCAGCTTACCCGGCGGCCTAAAAAACATTCAGTACTTC. It codes for CASSLPGGLKNIQYF.

The chain joins TRBV7-6 to TRBJ2-3; D gene uncertain. The CDR3 is 11 residues long. Looked up from germline, CDR1 is SGHVS and CDR2 is FNYEAQ. V was shortened by 3 bases and J by 5 bases, with 3 bases between the two germline ends. CDR3 nucleotides: TGTGCCAGCAGCTTTCAAGATACGCAGTATTTT. Translating it yields CASSFQDTQYF.

The gene calls are TRBV6-5 and TRBJ1-5; D not certain. The ends were cut back, 5 bases at V and 2 bases at J, with 10 bases in the middle. There are 14 residues in the CDR3. Germline loops: CDR1 MNHEY, CDR2 SVGAGI. CDR3 sequence (DNA): TGTGCCAGCAGTCCCAACAAGGGCAATCAGCCCCAGCATTTT. Translating gives CASSPNKGNQPQHF.

This chain links TRBV12-3 or TRBV12-4 with TRBJ1-2; no clear D. V was cut by 6 bases and J by 13 bases, with 18 bases left in between. The CDR3 runs to 12 residues. The CDR3 reads CASSLGEGKGTF. CDR3 DNA: TGTGCCAGCAGCCTGGGAGAAGGAAAGGGCACCTTC.

The rearrangement links TRBV11-3 to TRBJ1-1; no clear D gene. Trimming took off 8 bases at V and 7 bases at J, with 14 bases between the two ends. Germline CDR1 is SGHNT and CDR2 is YENEEA. CDR3 length: 12 residues. In DNA, the CDR3 is TGTGCCAGCGGAAGTCGGCTGAATGAAGCTTTCTTT. The encoded protein is CASGSRLNEAFF.

The gene calls are TRBV7-6 and TRBJ1-6, with D maybe TRBD1 (5 bases). This CDR3 is 14 amino acids long. Germline assignment: CDR1 SGHVS and CDR2 FNYEAQ. The V end lost 1 base, the J end lost 8 bases, and 9 bases lay between the germline ends. The CDR3 DNA sequence: TGTGCCAGCAGCTTAGGTACGGGGGATTCACCCCTCCACTTT. Translation: CASSLGTGDSPLHF.

The J gene is TRBJ1-2, the V gene TRBV14, with D possibly matching TRBD1 (5 bases). The CDR3 contains 12 residues. Germline V gene sequence: CDR1 SGHDN, CDR2 FVKESK. V was pared by 1 base and J by 13 bases, with 13 bases between. DNA for the CDR3: TGTGCCAGCAGCCAAGCTGTCCAGGGACGCACCTTC. As protein: CASSQAVQGRTF.

This chain connects TRBV28 to TRBJ1-2; tentatively, D is TRBD1 (6 bases). This CDR3 is built from 16 residues. Germline V lookup: CDR1 MDHEN, CDR2 SYDVKM. With 4 bases removed from V and 4 bases from J, the gap between germline ends came to 19 bases. DNA for the CDR3: TGTGCCAGCAGTTCGCCAGGGGCGAGGGGGACCTATGGCTACACCTTC. This encodes CASSSPGARGTYGYTF.

The V gene is TRBV6-2 or TRBV6-3, the J gene TRBJ2-5, with D tentatively TRBD2 (6 bases). Trimming left V 5 bases short and J 3 bases short, with 10 bases between. There are 13 residues in the CDR3. Germline V CDR1 and CDR2: MNHEY, SVGEGT. In DNA, the CDR3 is TGTGCCAGCAGTCCCCGGAGGGAAGAGACCCAGTACTTC. Protein product: CASSPRREETQYF.

V gene TRBV28 combines with J gene TRBJ2-3; 12 nucleotides agree with TRBD2. The V gene end was trimmed by 3 bases and the J gene end by 4 bases; junction bases not matched to a gene: 5. CDR3 length equals 16 residues. The germline gives CDR1 MDHEN, CDR2 SYDVKM. CDR3 in DNA: TGTGCCAGCAGTTTCTCGCTAGCGGGAGGGCCAGATACGCAGTATTTT. This gives the protein CASSFSLAGGPDTQYF.

This clone was observed a single time. The rearrangement links TRBV27 to TRBJ2-1; D remains unclear. Germline CDR1 reads MNHEY; CDR2 reads SMNVEV (reference sequence). Trimming pared 6 bases from V and 2 bases from J, leaving 17 bases between. CDR3 size: 16 residues. The CDR3 bases are TGTGCCAGCAGGATAAGGCCCTCGGGTCCCTACAATGAGCAGTTCTTC. Encoded protein: CASRIRPSGPYNEQFF.

V and J are TRBV5-8 and TRBJ2-3; 9 bases match TRBD1. CDR3 length: 15 residues. Looked up from germline, CDR1 is SGHTS and CDR2 is YDEGEE. Unmatched junction bases numbered 18, after V lost 10 bases and J lost 9 bases. The CDR3 loop is CAGAPPGQGSFTQYF. The CDR3 DNA reads TGTGCCGGCGCACCTCCGGGACAGGGATCGTTCACGCAGTATTTT.

Written as DNA, the CDR3 is TGTGCCAGCAGCTCCCAACAGGACAATGAGCAGTTCTTC. It is translated as CASSSQQDNEQFF. The gene calls are TRBV7-2 and TRBJ2-1, with a tentative D call TRBD1 (5 bases). CDR3 size: 13 residues. From germline, CDR1 is SGHTA and CDR2 FQGNSA. Trimming left V 4 bases short and J 5 bases short, with 9 bases between.

As DNA, the CDR3 is TGTGCCAGCAGCTCCGGGACGGTCTCTGGAAACACCATATATTTT. Translating gives CASSSGTVSGNTIYF. The chain is built from TRBV2 and TRBJ1-3; maybe TRBD1 (5 bases). This CDR3 region has 15 residues. The V gene's germline CDR1 is SNHLY and CDR2 FYNNEI. The V and J ends lost 6 bases and 0 bases respectively, with 12 bases between them.

V usage is TRBV7-9 and J usage is TRBJ2-5; 11 bases are a match to TRBD2. Germline assignment: CDR1 SEHNR and CDR2 FQNEAQ (reference sequence). The CDR3 length is 15 residues. J was trimmed by 4 bases and V by 1 base; bases with no gene match: 2. This CDR3 is CASSLVAGGGETQYF. Here the CDR3 DNA reads TGTGCCAGCAGCTTAGTAGCGGGAGGGGGAGAGACCCAGTACTTC.

This sequence joins TRBV19 and TRBJ2-7; D is unresolved. V lost 2 bases and J lost 2, with 7 bases in between. The CDR3 is made up of 13 amino acids. Germline V gene lookup returns CDR1 LNHDA and CDR2 SQIVND (reference sequence). The CDR3 sequence: CASSISTTYEQYF. The CDR3 bases are TGTGCCAGTAGTATAAGCACCACCTACGAGCAGTACTTC.

The V call is TRBV9, the J call TRBJ2-2, with D possibly TRBD1 on 6 matching bases. V shed 0 bases and J shed 0 bases, with 12 bases lying between them. Germline values: CDR1 SGDLS, CDR2 YYNGEE. This CDR3 region has 17 residues. The CDR3 protein is CASSVGGQSANTGELFF. The CDR3 region has the DNA TGTGCCAGCAGCGTAGGGGGGCAGTCCGCGAACACCGGGGAGCTGTTTTTT.

J is TRBJ1-5 and V is TRBV15; D gene uncertain. V was shortened by 0 bases and J by 7 bases, with 22 bases between the two germline ends. The CDR3 length is 18 residues. In germline, CDR1 is LNHNV, CDR2 YYDKDF (reference sequence). Written as DNA, the CDR3 is TGTGCCACCAGCAGAGATCATCCAGGACGAAGGGCGAGACAGCCCCAGCATTTT. Amino acids: CATSRDHPGRRARQPQHF.

V usage is TRBV19 and J usage is TRBJ1-2; 8 bases map to TRBD1. J lost 7 bases, V lost 3 bases, and 10 bases had no gene match. CDR1 LNHDA and CDR2 SQIVND come from the germline V gene (reference sequence). The CDR3 contains 15 residues. DNA of the CDR3: TGTGCCAGTAGTATGCGCCGACAGGGGACCGCTGGCTACACCTTC. Amino acids: CASSMRRQGTAGYTF.

The rearrangement links TRBV5-5 to TRBJ2-4; the D call may be TRBD1 or TRBD2 (6 bases each). V lost 2 bases to trimming and J lost 3 bases, with 12 bases between them. This CDR3 is 15 amino acids long. CDR1 and CDR2 (germline): SGHKS, YYEKEE (reference sequence). CDR3 DNA sequence: TGTGCCAGCAGCTTATGGGGGGCGGTCAAAAACATTCAGTACTTC. Its protein product is CASSLWGAVKNIQYF.

This chain uses TRBV6-2 or TRBV6-3 with TRBJ2-3; no clear D. CDR1 and CDR2 from the germline V gene are MNHEY and SVGEGT. The CDR3 contains 11 residues. V lost 2 bases and J lost 6, with 3 bases in between. The CDR3 reads CASSYVDTQYF. CDR3 DNA sequence: TGTGCCAGCAGTTACGTTGATACGCAGTATTTT.

The J gene is TRBJ2-7, the V gene TRBV28; 7 bases are a match to TRBD1. V was pared by 7 bases and J by 5 bases, with 5 bases of the junction left unmatched. This CDR3 has 12 residues. CDR1 and CDR2 from the germline V gene are MDHEN and SYDVKM. CDR3 loop: CASKRGRHEQYF. The CDR3, as DNA: TGTGCCAGCAAGAGGGGGCGTCACGAGCAGTACTTC.

The chain links TRBV7-9 to TRBJ1-3; D not resolved. Germline CDR1 reads SEHNR; CDR2 reads FQNEAQ (reference sequence). V was clipped by 10 bases and J by 0 bases, with 13 bases between them. CDR3 size: 14 residues. DNA for the CDR3: TGTGCCACTCGGTCGGGGAACTCTGGAAACACCATATATTTT. The encoded protein is CATRSGNSGNTIYF.

This chain uses TRBV28 with TRBJ1-6, with no clear D. The V gene lost 5 bases and the J gene lost 12 bases, with 17 bases spanning the gap. Germline CDR1 is MDHEN and CDR2 is SYDVKM. CDR3 size: 14 residues. Written as DNA, the CDR3 is TGTGCCAGCAGTCACTCACTTCGGACGGTACCCCTCCACTTT. This gives the protein CASSHSLRTVPLHF.

The gene calls are TRBV4-1 and TRBJ2-3; unclear D gene. Between the trimmed V and J ends, which lost 2 bases and 10 bases, there was a span of 13 bases. Per the germline V gene, CDR1 is MGHRA and CDR2 is YSYEKL. The CDR3 loop spans 13 amino acids. Here the CDR3 DNA reads TGCGCCAGCAGCCAACTGAACTTGTACCCGCAGTATTTT. Its translation: CASSQLNLYPQYF.